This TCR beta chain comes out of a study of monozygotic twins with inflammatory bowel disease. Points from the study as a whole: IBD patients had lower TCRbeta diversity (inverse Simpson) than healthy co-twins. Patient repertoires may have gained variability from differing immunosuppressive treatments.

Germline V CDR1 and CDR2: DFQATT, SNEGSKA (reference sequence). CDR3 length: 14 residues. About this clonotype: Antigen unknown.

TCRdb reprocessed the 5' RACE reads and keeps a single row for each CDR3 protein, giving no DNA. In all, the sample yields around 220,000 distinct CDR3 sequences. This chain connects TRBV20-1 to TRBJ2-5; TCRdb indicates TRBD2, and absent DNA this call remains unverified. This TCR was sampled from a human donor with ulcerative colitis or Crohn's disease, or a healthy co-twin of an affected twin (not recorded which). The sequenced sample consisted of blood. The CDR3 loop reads CSAPPLAGEETQYF.